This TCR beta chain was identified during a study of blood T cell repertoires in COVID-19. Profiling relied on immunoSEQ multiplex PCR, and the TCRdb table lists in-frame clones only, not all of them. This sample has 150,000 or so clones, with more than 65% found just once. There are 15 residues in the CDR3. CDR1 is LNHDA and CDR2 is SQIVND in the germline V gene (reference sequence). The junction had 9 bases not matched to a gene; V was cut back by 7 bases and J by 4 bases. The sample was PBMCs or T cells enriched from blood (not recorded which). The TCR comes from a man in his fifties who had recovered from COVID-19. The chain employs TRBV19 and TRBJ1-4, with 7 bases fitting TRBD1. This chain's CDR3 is CASIPGQAYNEKLFF. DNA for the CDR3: TGTGCCAGTATCCCAGGACAGGCGTATAATGAAAAACTGTTTTTT.